The clone carrying this T cell receptor (beta chain) was detected only once. Only in-frame clones appear in the TCRdb table, and some are missing; sequencing was by immunoSEQ multiplex PCR. The sample records 150,000 or so clones, 85% to 95% being singletons. This sample is drawn from a study of control samples from healthy donors and cancer patients. CDR1 and CDR2 from the germline V gene are SEHNR and FQNEAQ (reference sequence). V was clipped by 5 bases and J by 4 bases, with 14 bases between them. The CDR3 loop spans 15 amino acids. The sequenced sample consisted of blood. The clonotype was recovered from a woman aged 60-75 years in good health. The rearrangement uses TRBV7-9 and TRBJ2-2; D unresolved. The CDR3 DNA follows: TGTGCCAGCAGCCTCCGAGGCATGGGCACCGGGGAGCTGTTTTTT. Its translation: CASSLRGMGTGELFF.